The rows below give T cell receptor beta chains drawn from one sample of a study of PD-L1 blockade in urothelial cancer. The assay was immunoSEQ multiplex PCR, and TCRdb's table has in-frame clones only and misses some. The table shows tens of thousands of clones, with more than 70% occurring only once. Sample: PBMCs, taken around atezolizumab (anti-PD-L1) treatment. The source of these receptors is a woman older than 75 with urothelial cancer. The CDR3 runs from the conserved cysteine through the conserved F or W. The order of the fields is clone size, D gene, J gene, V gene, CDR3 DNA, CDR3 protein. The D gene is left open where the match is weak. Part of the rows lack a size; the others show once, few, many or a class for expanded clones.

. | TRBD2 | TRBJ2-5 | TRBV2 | TGTGCCAGCAGGAGCGGGGTGGTAAAGCAAGAGACCCAGTACTTC | CASRSGVVKQETQYF
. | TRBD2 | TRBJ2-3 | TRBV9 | TGTGCCAGCAGCGTAGAGGGACTAGCGGGAGTCGGATCGGACACAGATACGCAGTATTTT | CASSVEGLAGVGSDTDTQYF
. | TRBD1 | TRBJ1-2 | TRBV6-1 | TGTGCCAGCAGTGCCCTACAAACCGGGACAGCAGGCTACACCTTC | CASSALQTGTAGYTF
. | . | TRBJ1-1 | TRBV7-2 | TGTGCCAGCAGCTTAGTGCGGGGCCAAAACACTGAAGCTTTCTTT | CASSLVRGQNTEAFF
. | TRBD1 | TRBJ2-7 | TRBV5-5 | TGTGCCAGCAGCTTGGTAGGGGCAGGGGGCCCCTACGAGCAGTACTTC | CASSLVGAGGPYEQYF
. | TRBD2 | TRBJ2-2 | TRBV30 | TGTGCCTGGGGACTAGGGGTAACTAGCGGGAGGCCCGGGGAGCTGTTTTTT | CAWGLGVTSGRPGELFF
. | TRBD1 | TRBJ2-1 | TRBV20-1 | TGCAGTGCCAAACAGGGGAATGAGCAGTTCTTC | CSAKQGNEQFF
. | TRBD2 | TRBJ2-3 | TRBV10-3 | TGTGCCATCAGCCCTACCGGGACTAGCGCAAGGAGGGGCACAGATACGCAGTATTTT | CAISPTGTSARRGTDTQYF
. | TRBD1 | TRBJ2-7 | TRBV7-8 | TGTGCCAGCAGCCCCGAGACAGGGGGCGCGAATTTCGACGAGCAGTACTTC | CASSPETGGANFDEQYF
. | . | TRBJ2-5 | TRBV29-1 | TGCAGCGTTGATTCAGGACAAGGGGAGACCCAGTACTTC | CSVDSGQGETQYF
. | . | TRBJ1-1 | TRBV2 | TGTGCCAGCAGTCAAAAGGTGGGGGGCACTGAAGCTTTCTTT | CASSQKVGGTEAFF
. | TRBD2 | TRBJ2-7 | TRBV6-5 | TGTGCCAGCTCCACGGCCGGGACTAGCGGGTACGAGCAGTACTTC | CASSTAGTSGYEQYF
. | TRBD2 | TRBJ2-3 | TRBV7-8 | TGTGCCAGCAGCCCCGGGACTACTGATACGCAGTATTTT | CASSPGTTDTQYF
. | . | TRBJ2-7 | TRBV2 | TGTGCCAGCAGAGGGACCCGGGGGTCCTACGAGCAGTACTTC | CASRGTRGSYEQYF
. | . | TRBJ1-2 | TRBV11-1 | TGTGCCAGCAGCAGACCGGGACTCCAATTTGGCTACACCTTC | CASSRPGLQFGYTF
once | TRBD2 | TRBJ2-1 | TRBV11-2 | TGTGCCAGCAGCCTGTTACGGGGGGCCTACAATGAGCAGTTCTTC | CASSLLRGAYNEQFF
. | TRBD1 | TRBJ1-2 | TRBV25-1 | TGTGCCAGCAGTGATCGTGGGACAGACAACCCATTTGGCTACACCTTC | CASSDRGTDNPFGYTF
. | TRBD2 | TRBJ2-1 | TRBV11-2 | TGTGCCAGCAGCTTAGGATGGGTAGCGGGATACAATGAGCAGTTCTTC | CASSLGWVAGYNEQFF
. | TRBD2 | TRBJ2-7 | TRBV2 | TGTGCCAGCTCGGAGGGAGGGTACGAGCAGTACTTC | CASSEGGYEQYF
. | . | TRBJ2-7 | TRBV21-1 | . | CASSKIRYKCGTYEQYF
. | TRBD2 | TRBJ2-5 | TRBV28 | TGTGCCAGCAGGGTGGGGGCTAGCGGGAGGGCCCAGTGGGAGACCCAGTACTTC | CASRVGASGRAQWETQYF
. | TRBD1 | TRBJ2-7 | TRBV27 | TGTGCCAGCAGCCCAGGCGGGACAGGGTACGAGCAGTACTTC | CASSPGGTGYEQYF